What follows are 12 T cell receptor beta chains derived from one specimen sequenced in a study of cytomegalovirus exposure and HLA in healthy donors. The PCR employed 60 Vbeta primers together with 13 Jbeta primers. Generated by immunoSEQ multiplex PCR, the TCRdb table keeps only in-frame clones and is missing some. The sample records more than 95,000 clones, approximately 83% being singletons. Sequencing used PBMCs. Receptors originate from a man aged 18 to 35 in good health and CMV-seronegative.

The chain recombines TRBV6-6 with TRBJ2-2; 12 bases are shared with TRBD2. The CDR3 length is 16 residues. Germline assignment: CDR1 MNHNY and CDR2 SVGAGI (reference sequence). The V gene end was trimmed by 0 bases and the J gene end by 6 bases; junction bases not matched to a gene: 2. CDR3 DNA sequence: TGTGCCAGCAGTTACTCCGGGACTAGCGGGCCCGGGGAGCTGTTTTTT. Translation gives CASSYSGTSGPGELFF.

This clone has just one count. V usage is TRBV5-1 and J usage is TRBJ2-1; 10 bases are shared with TRBD2. Trimming removed 4 bases from V and 3 bases from J; junction bases left unmatched: 4. Germline lookup yields CDR1 SGHRS and CDR2 YFSETQ. This CDR3 is built from 15 residues. The CDR3 loop reads CASSAGTSVYNEQFF. CDR3 sequence (DNA): TGCGCCAGCAGCGCCGGGACTAGCGTCTACAATGAGCAGTTCTTC.

The sample holds a few counts of this clone. At one end, the junction sequence differs from germline, possibly due to a read error. The J gene is TRBJ2-3, the V gene TRBV7-9; no definite D call. CDR1 and CDR2 from the germline V gene are SEHNR and FQNEAQ (reference sequence). The CDR3 length is 12 residues. This chain's CDR3 is CSSSPSLDTQYF. In DNA form, the CDR3 reads TGTTCCAGCAGCCCCTCGTTAGATACGCAGTATTTT.

The CDR3 nucleotides are TGTGCCAGCAGCTTAAGGGCAGGGGGCGACCCCTATGGCTACACCTTC. Protein product: CASSLRAGGDPYGYTF. The V gene is TRBV7-2, the J gene TRBJ1-2; 8 bases are a match to TRBD1. V trimming: 2 bases; J trimming: 4 bases; junction bases outside the gene matches: 9. This CDR3 contains 16 residues. Germline-derived CDR1 and CDR2 are SGHTA and FQGNSA.

This rearrangement joins TRBV6-1 to TRBJ1-1; 8 bases fit TRBD1. The length of the CDR3 is 16 residues. CDR1 is MNHNS, CDR2 SASEGT, per germline. Trimming removed 1 base from V and 4 bases from J; junction bases left unmatched: 8. The CDR3 DNA follows: TGTGCCAGCAGTGAAGTGGCAGGGGGCTGGGGCACTGAAGCTTTCTTT. Encoded protein: CASSEVAGGWGTEAFF.

V is TRBV6-5 and J is TRBJ2-7; 10 bases map to TRBD2. Germline V gives CDR1 MNHEY, CDR2 SVGAGI. V gave up 6 bases and J gave up 3 bases; unmatched junction bases: 8. This CDR3 has 15 residues. In DNA, the CDR3 is TGTGCCAGCAGCCTGACTCTAGCGGGAGACTACGAGCAGTACTTC. Residues: CASSLTLAGDYEQYF.

This chain joins TRBV6-5 and TRBJ2-5; D remains unclear. Between the trimmed V and J ends, which lost 6 bases and 2 bases, there was a span of 13 bases. Per germline, CDR1 MNHEY and CDR2 SVGAGI. CDR3 length: 14 amino acids. CDR3 coding DNA: TGTGCCAGCAGCCCTCCGAACATGCAAGAGACCCAGTACTTC. Its protein product is CASSPPNMQETQYF.

The chain couples TRBV21-1 to TRBJ2-3; the table names TRBD2, a call not compared with the DNA. TRBV21-1 is recorded as a pseudogene. The CDR3 consists of 17 residues. As DNA, the CDR3 is TGTGCCAGCAGCAAAGAGGGGACTAGCGGGAGCACAGATACGCAGTATTTT. This sequence encodes CASSKEGTSGSTDTQYF.

The chain joins TRBV7-2 to TRBJ2-5, with 8 bases matching TRBD1. V dropped 1 base and J dropped 2; count of bases not matched to a gene: 9. Germline CDR1 reads SGHTA; CDR2 reads FQGNSA. The CDR3 consists of 17 residues. The CDR3 DNA reads TGTGCCAGCAGCTTAGTGGGTCAGGGGGCGCTTCAAGAGACCCAGTACTTC. Residues: CASSLVGQGALQETQYF.

The J gene is TRBJ2-7, the V gene TRBV4-3, with TRBD2 as a possible D gene (6 bases). The germline V gene encodes CDR1 LGHNA and CDR2 YSLEER. Between the trimmed V and J ends, which lost 0 bases and 4 bases, there was a span of 19 bases. The CDR3 sequence is 17 residues long. The CDR3 spells CASSQENEGPGVYEQYF. CDR3 coding DNA: TGCGCCAGCAGCCAAGAGAATGAGGGACCGGGGGTTTACGAGCAGTACTTC.

The chain is built from TRBV5-1 and TRBJ2-3; 13 bases align to TRBD2. With 0 bases clipped from V and 0 bases from J, the junction kept 10 bases outside the gene matches. This CDR3 spans 20 amino acids. The germline gives CDR1 SGHRS, CDR2 YFSETQ. The CDR3 DNA is TGCGCCAGCAGCTTGGCGACTAGCGGGAGGACCTATTCTAGCACAGATACGCAGTATTTT. This encodes CASSLATSGRTYSSTDTQYF.

This chain links TRBV10-3 with TRBJ1-1; tentative D call: TRBD1 (5 bases). V was pared by 2 bases and J by 5 bases, with 15 bases between. The CDR3 is made up of 15 amino acids. Germline V gives CDR1 ENHRY, CDR2 SYGVKD. Here the CDR3 DNA reads TGTGCCATCAGTGAGCAGGGAGGGGAGATTACTGAAGCTTTCTTT. It translates to CAISEQGGEITEAFF.